Following are 6 T cell receptor beta chains from one sample sequenced in a study of control samples from healthy donors and cancer patients. TCRdb's table, derived via immunoSEQ multiplex PCR, lists solely in-frame clones and lacks some. This sample has approximately 170,000 clones, with about 92% found just once. Source material: blood. These receptor sequences come from a man aged 25 to 40 in good health.

This chain uses TRBV3-1 (or the pseudogene TRBV3-2) with TRBJ1-2; the D gene is possibly TRBD1 (6 bases). The CDR3 length is 15 residues. Trimming took off 0 bases at V and 2 bases at J, with 10 bases between the two ends. Germline V CDR1 and CDR2: LGHDT, YNNKEL (reference sequence). This chain's CDR3 is CASSQDNTGNYGYTF. CDR3 bases: TGTGCCAGCAGCCAAGATAATACAGGGAACTATGGCTACACCTTC.

This clone is a singleton in its sample. The rearrangement links TRBV5-4 to TRBJ2-1, with 16 positions matching TRBD2. Germline V CDR1 and CDR2: SGHNT, YYREEE (reference sequence). Unmatched junction bases numbered 9, after V lost 4 bases and J lost 2 bases. The CDR3 is made up of 19 amino acids. This CDR3 is CASSQGTSGRAFTYNEQFF. The DNA of the CDR3 is TGTGCCAGCAGCCAAGGGACTAGCGGGAGGGCCTTTACCTACAATGAGCAGTTCTTC. Drawing the rest from reference TRBV5-4 and TRBJ2-1, the complete variable domain is ETGVTQSPTHLIKTRGQQVTLRCSSQSGHNTVSWYQQALGQGPQFIFQYYREEENGRGNFPPRFSGLQFPNYSSELNVNALELDDSALYLCASSQGTSGRAFTYNEQFFGPGTRLTVL.

The rearrangement uses TRBV5-4 and TRBJ2-3, with a weak D call TRBD2 (6 bases). CDR1 and CDR2 from the germline V gene are SGHNT and YYREEE (reference sequence). V lost 2 bases to trimming and J lost 0 bases, with 10 bases between them. The CDR3 length is 15 residues. The CDR3 DNA follows: TGTGCCAGCAGCTTTTCCGGGACTAGCACAGATACGCAGTATTTT. Residues: CASSFSGTSTDTQYF. The whole variable domain, remainder taken from reference TRBV5-4 and TRBJ2-3, is ETGVTQSPTHLIKTRGQQVTLRCSSQSGHNTVSWYQQALGQGPQFIFQYYREEENGRGNFPPRFSGLQFPNYSSELNVNALELDDSALYLCASSFSGTSTDTQYFGPGTRLTVL.

This clone was seen once. V gene TRBV6-6 combines with J gene TRBJ2-1; D perhaps matches TRBD1 (6 bases). The germline CDR1 and CDR2 sequences are MNHNY and SVGAGI (reference sequence). This CDR3 contains 12 residues. The V end lost 11 bases, the J end lost 10 bases, and 18 bases lay between the germline ends. CDR3 coding DNA: TGTGCCTTAGCCCCCACAGGGAGAGAGCAGTTCTTC. Its translation: CALAPTGREQFF.

V is TRBV6-6 and J is TRBJ2-7; TRBD2 matches at 8 bases. This CDR3 is built from 14 residues. The germline gives CDR1 MNHNY, CDR2 SVGAGI (reference sequence). V was pared by 2 bases and J by 1 base, with 1 base of the junction left unmatched. CDR3 in DNA: TGTGCCAGCAGTTACCAGCGGGAGTCCTACGAGCAGTACTTC. Amino acids: CASSYQRESYEQYF.

The chain is built from TRBV11-2 and TRBJ2-7; 9 bases align to TRBD1. CDR1 and CDR2 from the germline V gene are SGHAT and FQNNGV. J was trimmed by 3 bases and V by 1 base; bases with no gene match: 1. The CDR3 sequence is 14 residues long. The CDR3 spells CASSLGQGVYEQYF. The CDR3 DNA is TGTGCCAGCAGCTTAGGACAGGGGGTCTACGAGCAGTACTTC.